The 6 T cell receptor beta chains given below trace back to one sample, sequenced in a study of blood T cell repertoires in COVID-19. Measured with immunoSEQ multiplex PCR; TCRdb has only the in-frame clones, and not every one. The repertoire consists of around 300,000 clones, with 89% occurring once and the leading ten covering 1.5% to 2%. The sequenced material came from PBMCs or T cells enriched from blood (not recorded which). These receptor sequences come from a woman aged 60-75 years who had recovered from COVID-19.

The V call is TRBV6-5, the J call TRBJ1-1, with D hard to call. Trimming left V 4 bases short and J 0 bases short, with 6 bases between. The germline gives CDR1 MNHEY, CDR2 SVGAGI. The CDR3 runs to 13 residues. The CDR3 sequence: CASSLSVNTEAFF. DNA for the CDR3: TGTGCCAGCAGTTTGTCTGTGAACACTGAAGCTTTCTTT.

The V gene is TRBV30, the J gene TRBJ1-1; 7 bases fit TRBD1. After removal of 2 bases from V and 8 bases from J, the junction contained 5 bases not matched to a gene. Germline V CDR1 and CDR2: GTSNPN, SVGIG (reference sequence). The CDR3 sequence is 12 residues long. As DNA, the CDR3 is TGTGCCTGGAGTCTCTCGGACAGGGAAGCTTTCTTT. Protein: CAWSLSDREAFF.

This clone was seen more than once but under ten times. The CDR3 DNA sequence: TGTGCCAGCGGGGGACAGGCGAACACCGGGGAGCTGTTTTTT. Amino acids: CASGGQANTGELFF. This rearrangement joins TRBV25-1 to TRBJ2-2; the match to TRBD1 covers 8 bases. Germline lookup yields CDR1 MGHDK and CDR2 SYGVNS. V was clipped by 8 bases and J by 0 bases; unmatched bases: 2. CDR3 length equals 14 residues.

This clone has only a few counts. V usage is TRBV10-3 and J usage is TRBJ1-1, with D unresolved. V was cut by 0 bases and J by 5 bases, with 13 bases left in between. The CDR3 extends over 15 amino acids. Germline assignment: CDR1 ENHRY and CDR2 SYGVKD. CDR3 loop: CAISESAFDSTEAFF. DNA of the CDR3: TGTGCCATCAGTGAGTCCGCGTTCGACTCGACTGAAGCTTTCTTT.

The CDR3 DNA follows: TGTGCCAGCAGTTCGGGTGTGCAGGGCGAGAATCAGCCCCAGCATTTT. Residues: CASSSGVQGENQPQHF. This chain links TRBV28 with TRBJ1-5; D might be TRBD1 (5 bases). Germline CDR1 reads MDHEN; CDR2 reads SYDVKM. Trimming took 4 bases from V and 4 from J, leaving 17 bases between them. The CDR3 has 16 amino acids.

This chain links TRBV28 with TRBJ1-1, with unresolved D. Looked up from germline, CDR1 is MDHEN and CDR2 is SYDVKM. This CDR3 region has 14 residues. V was shortened by 5 bases and J by 4 bases, with 14 bases between the two germline ends. Written as DNA, the CDR3 is TGTGCCAGCAGTCCCACCCACACCTCCACTGAAGCTTTCTTT. It codes for CASSPTHTSTEAFF.